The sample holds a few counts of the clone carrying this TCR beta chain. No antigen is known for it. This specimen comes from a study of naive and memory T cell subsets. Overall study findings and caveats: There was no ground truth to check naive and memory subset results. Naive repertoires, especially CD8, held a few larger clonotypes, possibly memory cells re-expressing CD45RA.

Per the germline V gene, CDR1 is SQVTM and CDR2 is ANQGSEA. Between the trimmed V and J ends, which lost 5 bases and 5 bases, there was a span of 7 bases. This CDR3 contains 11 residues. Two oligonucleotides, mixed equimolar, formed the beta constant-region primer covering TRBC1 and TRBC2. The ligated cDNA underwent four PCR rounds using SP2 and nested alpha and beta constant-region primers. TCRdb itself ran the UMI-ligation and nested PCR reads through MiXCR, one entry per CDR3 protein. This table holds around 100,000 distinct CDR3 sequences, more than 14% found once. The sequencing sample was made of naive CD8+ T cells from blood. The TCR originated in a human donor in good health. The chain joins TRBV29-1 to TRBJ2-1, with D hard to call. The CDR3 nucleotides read TGCAGCGTTCACCGGGACAATGAGCAGTTCTTC. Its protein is CSVHRDNEQFF.